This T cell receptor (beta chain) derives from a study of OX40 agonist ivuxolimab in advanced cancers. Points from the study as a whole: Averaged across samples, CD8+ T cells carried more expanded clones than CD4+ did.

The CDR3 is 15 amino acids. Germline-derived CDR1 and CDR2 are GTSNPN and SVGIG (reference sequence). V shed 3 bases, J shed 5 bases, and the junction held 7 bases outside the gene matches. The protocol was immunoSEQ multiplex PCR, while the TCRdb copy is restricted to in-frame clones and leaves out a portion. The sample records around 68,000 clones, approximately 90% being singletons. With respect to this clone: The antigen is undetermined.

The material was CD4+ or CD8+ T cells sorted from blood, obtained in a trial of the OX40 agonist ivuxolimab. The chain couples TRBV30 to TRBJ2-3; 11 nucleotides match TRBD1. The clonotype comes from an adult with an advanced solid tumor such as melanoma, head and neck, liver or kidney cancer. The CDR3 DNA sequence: TGTGCCTGGAGAGGGGAGGGACAGGGGGGAGATACGCAGTATTTT. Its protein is CAWRGEGQGGDTQYF. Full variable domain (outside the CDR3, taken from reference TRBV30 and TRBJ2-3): SQTIHQWPATLVQPVGSPLSLECTVEGTSNPNLYWYRQAAGRGLQLLFYSVGIGQISSEVPQNLSASRPQDRQFILSSKKLLLSDSGFYLCAWRGEGQGGDTQYFGPGTRLTVL.